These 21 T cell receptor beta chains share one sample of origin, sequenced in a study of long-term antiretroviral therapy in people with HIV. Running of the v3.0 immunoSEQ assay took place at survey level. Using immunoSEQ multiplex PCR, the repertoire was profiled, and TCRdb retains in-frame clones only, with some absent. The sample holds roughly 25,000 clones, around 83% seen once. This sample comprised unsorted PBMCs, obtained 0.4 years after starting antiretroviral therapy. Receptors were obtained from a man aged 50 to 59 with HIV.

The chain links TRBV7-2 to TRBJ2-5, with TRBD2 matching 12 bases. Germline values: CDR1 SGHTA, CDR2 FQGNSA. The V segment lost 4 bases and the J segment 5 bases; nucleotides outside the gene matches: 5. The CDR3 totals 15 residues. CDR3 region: CASSSSGGAQETQYF. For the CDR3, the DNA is TGTGCCAGCAGCTCTAGCGGGGGGGCCCAGGAGACCCAGTACTTC. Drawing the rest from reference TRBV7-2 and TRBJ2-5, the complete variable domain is GAGVSQSPSNKVTEKGKDVELRCDPISGHTALYWYRQSLGQGLEFLIYFQGNSAPDKSGLPSDRFSAERTGGSVSTLTIQRTQQEDSAVYLCASSSSGGAQETQYFGPGTRLLVL.

CDR3 sequence: CASSLGTGTDTQYF. CDR3 nucleotide sequence: TGCGCCAGCAGCTTGGGGACAGGTACAGATACGCAGTATTTT. The rearrangement uses TRBV5-1 and TRBJ2-3; 7 bases are shared with TRBD1. Trimming at V came to 0 bases and at J to 3 bases, leaving 1 base not matched to a gene. Germline V gene sequence: CDR1 SGHRS, CDR2 YFSETQ. The CDR3 is made up of 14 amino acids. Filled out from reference TRBV5-1 and TRBJ2-3, the complete variable domain reads KAGVTQTPRYLIKTRGQQVTLSCSPISGHRSVSWYQQTPGQGLQFLFEYFSETQRNKGNFPGRFSGRQFSNSRSEMNVSTLELGDSALYLCASSLGTGTDTQYFGPGTRLTVL.

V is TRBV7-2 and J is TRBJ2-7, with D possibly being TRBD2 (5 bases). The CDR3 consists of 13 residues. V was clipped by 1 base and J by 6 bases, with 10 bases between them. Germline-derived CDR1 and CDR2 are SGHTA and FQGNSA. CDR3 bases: TGTGCCAGCAGCTTAGTTGGGAGTGGCGAGCAGTACTTC. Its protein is CASSLVGSGEQYF.

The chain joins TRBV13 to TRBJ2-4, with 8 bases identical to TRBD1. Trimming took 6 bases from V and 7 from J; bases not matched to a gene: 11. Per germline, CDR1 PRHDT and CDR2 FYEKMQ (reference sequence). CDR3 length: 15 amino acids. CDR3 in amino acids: CASSPDRGLGNIQYF. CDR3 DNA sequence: TGTGCCAGCAGTCCAGACAGGGGATTAGGCAACATTCAGTACTTC.

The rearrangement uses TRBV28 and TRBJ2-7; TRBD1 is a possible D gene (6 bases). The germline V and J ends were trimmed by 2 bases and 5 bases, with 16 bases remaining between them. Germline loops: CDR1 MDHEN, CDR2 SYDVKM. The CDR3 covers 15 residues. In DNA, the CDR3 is TGTGCCAGCAGTTTAGGGGGCGGTCTCGCCAACGAGCAGTACTTC. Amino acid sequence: CASSLGGGLANEQYF.

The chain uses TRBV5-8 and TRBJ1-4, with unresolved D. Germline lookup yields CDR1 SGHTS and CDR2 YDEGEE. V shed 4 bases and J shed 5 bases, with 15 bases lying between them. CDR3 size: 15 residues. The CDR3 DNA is TGTGCCAGCAGCACGACCCCCAGGTCGAATGAAAAACTGTTTTTT. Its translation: CASSTTPRSNEKLFF.

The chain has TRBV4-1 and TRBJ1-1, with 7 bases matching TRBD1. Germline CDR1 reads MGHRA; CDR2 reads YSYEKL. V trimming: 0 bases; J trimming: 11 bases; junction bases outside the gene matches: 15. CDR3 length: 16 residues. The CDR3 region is CASSQDQGTASDGAFF. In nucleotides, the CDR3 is TGCGCCAGCAGCCAAGATCAGGGGACAGCCTCTGATGGGGCTTTCTTT.

CDR3 sequence: CASSQDSFDGNTIYF. CDR3 in DNA: TGCGCCAGCAGCCAAGACAGTTTTGACGGAAACACCATATATTTT. This chain connects TRBV4-3 to TRBJ1-3; D is unclear. Trimming removed 0 bases at V and 4 bases at J, with 10 bases between. CDR3 length equals 15 residues. Germline CDR1 is LGHNA and CDR2 is YSLEER.

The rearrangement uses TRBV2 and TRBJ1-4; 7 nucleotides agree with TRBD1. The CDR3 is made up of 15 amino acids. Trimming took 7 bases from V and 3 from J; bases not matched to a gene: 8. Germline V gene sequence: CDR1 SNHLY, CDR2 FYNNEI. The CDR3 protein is CASTQRGQPNEKLFF. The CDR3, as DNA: TGTGCCAGCACCCAAAGGGGGCAGCCTAATGAAAAACTGTTTTTT.

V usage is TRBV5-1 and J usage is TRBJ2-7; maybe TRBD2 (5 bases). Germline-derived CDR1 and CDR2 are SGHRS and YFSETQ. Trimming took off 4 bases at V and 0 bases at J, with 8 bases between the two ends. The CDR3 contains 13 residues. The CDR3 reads CASSPSSSYEQYF. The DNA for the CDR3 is TGCGCCAGCAGCCCTAGCAGCTCCTACGAGCAGTACTTC.

CDR3 sequence: CASSLWGRNNEQFF. In DNA, the CDR3 is TGCGCCAGCAGCCTCTGGGGTCGGAACAATGAGCAGTTCTTC. This chain connects TRBV5-1 to TRBJ2-1; no clear D gene. CDR1 and CDR2 (germline): SGHRS, YFSETQ. V was trimmed by 4 bases and J by 5 bases, leaving 13 bases between them. This CDR3 contains 14 residues.

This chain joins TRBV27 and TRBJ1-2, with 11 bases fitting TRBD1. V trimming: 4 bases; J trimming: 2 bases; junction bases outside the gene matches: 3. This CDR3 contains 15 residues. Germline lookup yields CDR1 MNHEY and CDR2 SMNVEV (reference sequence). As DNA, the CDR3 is TGTGCCAGCAGTTCAAGGGACAGGGGGAACTATGGCTACACCTTC. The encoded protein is CASSSRDRGNYGYTF.

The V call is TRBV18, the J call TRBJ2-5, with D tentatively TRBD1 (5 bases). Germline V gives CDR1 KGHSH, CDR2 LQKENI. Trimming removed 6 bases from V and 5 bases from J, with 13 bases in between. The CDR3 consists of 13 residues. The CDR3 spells CASSFGHGETQYF. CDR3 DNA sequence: TGTGCCAGCTCGTTCGGACACGGGGAGACCCAGTACTTC.

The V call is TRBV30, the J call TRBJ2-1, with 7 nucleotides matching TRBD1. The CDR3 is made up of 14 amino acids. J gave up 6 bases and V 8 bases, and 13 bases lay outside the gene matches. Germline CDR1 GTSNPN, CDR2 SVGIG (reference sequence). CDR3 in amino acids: CATNPLTGTNEQFF. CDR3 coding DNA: TGTGCCACCAACCCCTTGACAGGGACCAATGAGCAGTTCTTC.

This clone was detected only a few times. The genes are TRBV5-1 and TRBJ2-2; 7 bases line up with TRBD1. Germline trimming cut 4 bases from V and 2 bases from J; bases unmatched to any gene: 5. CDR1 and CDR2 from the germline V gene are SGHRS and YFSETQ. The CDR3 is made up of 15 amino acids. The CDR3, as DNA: TGCGCCAGCAGCCCGACAGGGAGCAACACCGGGGAGCTGTTTTTT. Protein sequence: CASSPTGSNTGELFF.

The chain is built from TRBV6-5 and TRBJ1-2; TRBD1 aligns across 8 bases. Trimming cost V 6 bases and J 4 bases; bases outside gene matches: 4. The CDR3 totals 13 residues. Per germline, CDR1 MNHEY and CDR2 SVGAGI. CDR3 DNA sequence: TGTGCCAGCAGAAGGACAGGGACCTATGGCTACACCTTC. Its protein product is CASRRTGTYGYTF.

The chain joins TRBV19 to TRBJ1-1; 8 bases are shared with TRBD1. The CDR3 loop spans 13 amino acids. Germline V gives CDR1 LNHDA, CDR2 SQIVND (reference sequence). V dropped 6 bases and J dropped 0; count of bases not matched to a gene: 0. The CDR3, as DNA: TGTGCCAGTAGGGACAGGGTGAACACTGAAGCTTTCTTT. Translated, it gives CASRDRVNTEAFF.

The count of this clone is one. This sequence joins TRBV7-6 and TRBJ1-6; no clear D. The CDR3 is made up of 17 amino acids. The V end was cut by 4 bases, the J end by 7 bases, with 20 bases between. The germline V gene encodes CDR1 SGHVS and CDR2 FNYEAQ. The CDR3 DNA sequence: TGTGCCAGCAGCTCTTCCGAGGGAAAACGTTTGAATTCACCCCTCCACTTT. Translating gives CASSSSEGKRLNSPLHF.

The CDR3, as DNA: TGTGCCAGCAGCTTAGAAGTGCCGGGGACCGGGGAGCTGTTTTTT. Translated, it gives CASSLEVPGTGELFF. V is TRBV11-2 and J is TRBJ2-2, with TRBD2 as a possible D gene (5 bases). Trimming shortened V by 0 bases and J by 5 bases, and 10 bases separated the two germline ends. This CDR3 contains 15 residues. From germline, CDR1 is SGHAT and CDR2 FQNNGV.

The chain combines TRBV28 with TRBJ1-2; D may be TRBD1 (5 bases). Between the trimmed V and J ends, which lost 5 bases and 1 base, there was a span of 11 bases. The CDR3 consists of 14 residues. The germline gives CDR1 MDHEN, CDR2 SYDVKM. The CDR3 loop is CASSPPGYNYGYTF. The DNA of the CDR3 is TGTGCCAGCAGTCCCCCAGGGTATAACTATGGCTACACCTTC.

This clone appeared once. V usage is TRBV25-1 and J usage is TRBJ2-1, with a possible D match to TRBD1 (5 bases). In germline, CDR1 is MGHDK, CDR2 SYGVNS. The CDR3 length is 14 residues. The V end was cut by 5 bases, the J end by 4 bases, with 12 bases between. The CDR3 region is CASSQTDPYNEQFF. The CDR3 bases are TGTGCCAGCAGTCAGACAGACCCATACAATGAGCAGTTCTTC.